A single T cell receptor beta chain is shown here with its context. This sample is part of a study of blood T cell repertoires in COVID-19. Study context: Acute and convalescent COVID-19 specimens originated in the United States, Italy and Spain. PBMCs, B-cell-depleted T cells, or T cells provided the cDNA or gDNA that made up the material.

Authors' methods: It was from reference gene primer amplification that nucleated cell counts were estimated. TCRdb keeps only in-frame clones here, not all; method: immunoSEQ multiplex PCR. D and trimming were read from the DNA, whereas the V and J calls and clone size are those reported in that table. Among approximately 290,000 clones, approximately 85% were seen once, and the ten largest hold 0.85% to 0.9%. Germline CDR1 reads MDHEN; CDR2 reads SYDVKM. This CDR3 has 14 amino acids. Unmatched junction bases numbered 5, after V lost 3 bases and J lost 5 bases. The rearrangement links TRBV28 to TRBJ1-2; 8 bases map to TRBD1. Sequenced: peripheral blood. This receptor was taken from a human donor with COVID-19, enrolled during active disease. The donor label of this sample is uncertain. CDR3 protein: CASSFQGAMYGYTF. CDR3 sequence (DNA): TGTGCCAGCAGTTTTCAGGGGGCGATGTATGGCTACACCTTC.